The 19 T cell receptor beta chains in this list originate from one sample, sequenced in a study of cytotoxic CD8 clonotypes in ibrutinib-treated CLL. TCRdb keeps only in-frame clones here, not all; method: immunoSEQ multiplex PCR. The table includes tens of thousands of clones, about 68% detected once. Specimen: PBMCs, collected before ibrutinib treatment. Every receptor here comes from a human donor with chronic lymphocytic leukemia.

In DNA, the CDR3 is TGTGCCAGTACTCCTCCCGGGAATAATGAAAAACTGTTTTTT. Protein product: CASTPPGNNEKLFF. The gene calls are TRBV19 and TRBJ1-4; D is uncertain. Germline V CDR1 and CDR2: LNHDA, SQIVND (reference sequence). CDR3 length: 14 residues. With 7 bases removed from V and 4 bases from J, the gap between germline ends came to 13 bases.

The chain uses TRBV5-5 and TRBJ2-1, with D possibly being TRBD2 (5 bases). Trimming removed 0 bases at V and 12 bases at J, with 13 bases between. The CDR3 covers 13 residues. Per germline, CDR1 SGHKS and CDR2 YYEKEE (reference sequence). In DNA form, the CDR3 reads TGTGCCAGCAGCTTGGTTAGCGACCCCATGCAGTTCTTC. It codes for CASSLVSDPMQFF.

This chain joins TRBV19 and TRBJ2-2; 7 bases match TRBD1. The CDR3 is 14 residues long. Per the germline V gene, CDR1 is LNHDA and CDR2 is SQIVND (reference sequence). V lost 7 bases, J lost 2 bases, and 4 bases stayed unmatched. The CDR3 loop is CASTGGTNTGELFF. The DNA for the CDR3 is TGTGCCAGTACAGGGGGTACTAACACCGGGGAGCTGTTTTTT.

This chain joins TRBV15 and TRBJ2-1; D might be TRBD1 (6 bases). V lost 5 bases to trimming and J lost 14 bases, with 19 bases between them. The V gene's germline CDR1 is LNHNV and CDR2 YYDKDF (reference sequence). This CDR3 is 13 amino acids long. CDR3 sequence (DNA): TGTGCCACCAGCCGCCGGGACACCAGGTATGAGTTCTTC. The encoded protein is CATSRRDTRYEFF. Filled out from reference TRBV15 and TRBJ2-1, the complete variable domain reads DAMVIQNPRYQVTQFGKPVTLSCSQTLNHNVMYWYQQKSSQAPKLLFHYYDKDFNNEADTPDNFQSRRPNTSFCFLDIRSPGLGDTAMYLCATSRRDTRYEFFGPGTRLTVL.

Only one count was recorded for this clone. This chain links TRBV5-6 with TRBJ1-3, with a weak D call TRBD1 (5 bases). Trimming removed 0 bases from V and 0 bases from J, with 7 bases in between. The CDR3 runs 15 residues. CDR1 and CDR2 from the germline V gene are SGHDT and YYEEEE. Here the CDR3 reads CASSLGGFSGNTIYF. The CDR3 region has the DNA TGTGCCAGCAGCTTGGGGGGGTTCTCTGGAAACACCATATATTTT.

This chain connects TRBV30 to TRBJ1-2; maybe TRBD1 (6 bases). The germline gives CDR1 GTSNPN, CDR2 SVGIG (reference sequence). Between the trimmed V and J ends, which lost 1 base and 5 bases, there was a span of 17 bases. There are 15 residues in the CDR3. CDR3 in amino acids: CAWSARSQGIYGYTF. The CDR3, as DNA: TGTGCCTGGAGTGCCCGGTCTCAGGGGATTTATGGCTACACCTTC.

This clone occurred a few times. The V gene is TRBV5-1, the J gene TRBJ1-1; 9 bases map to TRBD1. After removal of 0 bases from V and 10 bases from J, the junction contained 4 bases not matched to a gene. Germline V CDR1 and CDR2: SGHRS, YFSETQ. The CDR3 is made up of 13 amino acids. The CDR3 here is CASSLAGDRAAFF. In nucleotides, the CDR3 is TGCGCCAGCAGCTTGGCCGGGGACAGGGCAGCTTTCTTT.

The rearrangement joins TRBV19 to TRBJ1-1; 9 positions match TRBD1. Germline V lookup: CDR1 LNHDA, CDR2 SQIVND (reference sequence). The junction had 4 bases not matched to a gene; V was cut back by 4 bases and J by 4 bases. The CDR3 contains 14 residues. In DNA, the CDR3 is TGTGCCAGTAGTACCACAGGGGGCGTCACTGAAGCTTTCTTT. Amino acids: CASSTTGGVTEAFF.

The genes are TRBV28 and TRBJ2-7, with a possible D match to TRBD1 (7 bases). This CDR3 is 14 amino acids long. Germline CDR1 and CDR2: MDHEN and SYDVKM. Between the trimmed V and J ends, which lost 2 bases and 2 bases, there was a span of 10 bases. The chain's CDR3 is CASSLQGEAYEQYF. The DNA for the CDR3 is TGTGCCAGCAGTTTACAGGGGGAGGCCTACGAGCAGTACTTC.

J is TRBJ1-2 and V is TRBV30; D remains unclear. The CDR3 covers 12 residues. Deletions cut 5 bases from V and 1 base from J, with 8 bases between. The V gene's germline CDR1 is GTSNPN and CDR2 SVGIG (reference sequence). The CDR3 protein is CAWSTNNYGYTF. The CDR3 nucleotides are TGTGCCTGGTCGACAAATAACTATGGCTACACCTTC.

The chain employs TRBV6-1 and TRBJ1-2; D might be TRBD1 (5 bases). The CDR3 consists of 13 residues. The germline V and J ends were trimmed by 4 bases and 12 bases, with 18 bases remaining between them. Germline CDR1 reads MNHNS; CDR2 reads SASEGT. The CDR3 coding sequence is TGTGCCAGCAGTGCCTTCGGTGTCAGGGACCACACCTTC. Protein product: CASSAFGVRDHTF.

This rearrangement joins TRBV11-2 to TRBJ2-1, with 7 bases fitting TRBD2. In germline, CDR1 is SGHAT, CDR2 FQNNGV. V trimming: 2 bases; J trimming: 2 bases; junction bases outside the gene matches: 6. This CDR3 spans 16 amino acids. CDR3 coding DNA: TGTGCCAGCAGCTTATTGGTGGCGGGAGCCTACAATGAGCAGTTCTTC. Translation: CASSLLVAGAYNEQFF.

This clone was observed once. The rearrangement links TRBV7-2 to TRBJ2-7; no clear D. Trimming took off 1 base at V and 4 bases at J, with 5 bases between the two ends. CDR3 size: 12 residues. CDR1 SGHTA and CDR2 FQGNSA come from the germline V gene. CDR3 sequence: CASSLVLYEQYF. The CDR3 nucleotides are TGTGCCAGCAGCTTAGTCCTTTACGAGCAGTACTTC.

As regards this clone: One end of the junction is discordant with germline, which a read error may explain. V is TRBV5-3 and J is TRBJ2-7; 8 bases map to TRBD2. TRBV5-3 is an ORF, and what it does is uncertain. The CDR3 consists of 12 residues. The CDR3 region has the DNA TGTGCCAGCAGCTCGACTAGCGCCGAGCAGTACTTC. Encoded protein: CASSSTSAEQYF.

This chain uses TRBV6-5 with TRBJ2-6; D unresolved. Deletions cut 8 bases from V and 1 base from J, with 9 bases between. The CDR3 covers 14 residues. Germline V CDR1 and CDR2: MNHEY, SVGAGI. The CDR3 sequence is CASGFLSGANVLTF. CDR3 DNA: TGTGCCAGCGGGTTTCTGTCTGGGGCCAACGTCCTGACTTTC.

This rearrangement joins TRBV19 to TRBJ2-5; D gene ambiguous. V was shortened by 2 bases and J by 2 bases, with 12 bases between the two germline ends. Germline CDR1 and CDR2: LNHDA and SQIVND (reference sequence). The CDR3 spans 15 residues. CDR3 in amino acids: CASSIRPTAQETQYF. The CDR3 DNA sequence: TGTGCCAGTAGTATACGTCCCACAGCTCAAGAGACCCAGTACTTC.

This chain joins TRBV7-9 and TRBJ2-7, with D tentatively TRBD1 (5 bases). Trimming removed 4 bases from V and 8 bases from J, with 9 bases in between. The CDR3 loop spans 11 amino acids. The germline CDR1 and CDR2 sequences are SEHNR and FQNEAQ (reference sequence). CDR3 nucleotides: TGTGCCAGCAGCTCGAAGGGGAAGCAGTACTTC. Translated: CASSSKGKQYF.

This clone was observed once. The J gene is TRBJ2-7, the V gene TRBV7-6, with D perhaps TRBD1 or TRBD2 (5 bases each). Between the trimmed V and J ends, which lost 1 base and 3 bases, there was a span of 25 bases. Germline CDR1 reads SGHVS; CDR2 reads FNYEAQ. The CDR3 sequence is 19 residues long. CDR3 nucleotide sequence: TGTGCCAGCAGCTTAGGGGGGTTCGGCCCCTCCTCCATAATCTACGAGCAGTACTTC. Translated, it gives CASSLGGFGPSSIIYEQYF.

J is TRBJ1-5 and V is TRBV19, with D perhaps matching TRBD1 (5 bases). The CDR3 runs to 16 residues. V was pared by 9 bases and J by 1 base, with 19 bases between. Per germline, CDR1 LNHDA and CDR2 SQIVND (reference sequence). CDR3 protein: CASSSWGGASNQPQHF. The CDR3 DNA follows: TGTGCCAGCTCATCCTGGGGGGGTGCGAGCAATCAGCCCCAGCATTTT.